These 17 T cell receptor beta chains originate from one sample sequenced in a study of a mutant IDH1 vaccine in newly diagnosed glioma. The sample's time point: week 5, during vaccination. All doses held 300 ug of mutant IDH1 20-mer peptide, with topical imiquimod. Clones were read by immunoSEQ multiplex PCR, and TCRdb kept only the in-frame ones, dropping some. The sample lists about 56,000 clones; about 90% were seen once. For these TCRs, the target antigens are not known. Specimen: PBMCs, collected from a glioma patient whose treatment included an IDH1 peptide vaccine. These receptors all stem from a woman in her 40s with glioma.

The chain has TRBV6-5 and TRBJ2-1; D gene uncertain. The CDR3 runs 13 residues. Trimming stripped 7 bases from V and 6 bases from J, with 13 bases between. Germline V gene sequence: CDR1 MNHEY, CDR2 SVGAGI. The CDR3 reads CASTPPGSNEQFF. CDR3 bases: TGTGCCAGCACCCCCCCGGGTAGCAATGAGCAGTTCTTC.

This clone was observed once. CDR3 bases: TGTGCCAGCATCAAAAGGGGTGAAGCTTTCTTT. This gives the protein CASIKRGEAFF. The chain recombines TRBV11-2 with TRBJ1-1, with a weak D call TRBD1 (5 bases). V shed 7 bases and J shed 7 bases, with 10 bases lying between them. CDR1 SGHAT and CDR2 FQNNGV come from the germline V gene. The CDR3 sequence is 11 residues long.

The gene calls are TRBV11-2 and TRBJ2-5; 8 positions match TRBD2. The J call may be incorrect, as the DNA end agrees better with TRBJ2-7. Germline lookup yields CDR1 SGHAT and CDR2 FQNNGV. The CDR3 loop spans 11 amino acids. This chain's CDR3 is CASIAGGEQYF. The CDR3 DNA is TGTGCCAGCATTGCGGGGGGCGAGCAGTACTTC.

The J gene is TRBJ1-5, the V gene TRBV2; a weak D match, TRBD1 (5 bases). V was trimmed by 3 bases and J by 0 bases, leaving 6 bases between them. This CDR3 is built from 14 residues. The germline V gene has CDR1 SNHLY and CDR2 FYNNEI. The CDR3: CASSEGLSNQPQHF. The CDR3 nucleotides are TGTGCCAGCAGTGAGGGACTTAGCAATCAGCCCCAGCATTTT.

The DNA of the CDR3 is TGCAGCGTTGAGAGGGGCTCTAACACTGAAGCTTTCTTT. It specifies CSVERGSNTEAFF. The V call is TRBV29-1, the J call TRBJ1-1, with TRBD1 as a possible D gene (5 bases). The CDR3 loop spans 13 amino acids. CDR1 SQVTM and CDR2 ANQGSEA come from the germline V gene. Trimming removed 3 bases at V and 2 bases at J, with 10 bases between.

This rearrangement joins TRBV20-1 to TRBJ2-5, with a weak D call TRBD2 (5 bases). Germline V gene lookup returns CDR1 DFQATT and CDR2 SNEGSKA (reference sequence). Trimming stripped 1 base from V and 5 bases from J, with 5 bases between. The CDR3 covers 11 residues. CDR3 protein: CSARGGETQYF. The DNA for the CDR3 is TGCAGTGCTAGAGGAGGGGAGACCCAGTACTTC.

V is TRBV27 and J is TRBJ2-3; the match to TRBD2 covers 12 bases. V dropped 2 bases and J dropped 1; count of bases not matched to a gene: 4. Germline V gene sequence: CDR1 MNHEY, CDR2 SMNVEV (reference sequence). The CDR3 covers 17 residues. The CDR3 nucleotides are TGTGCCAGCAGTTTACTAGCGGGAGGGGGGGGCACAGATACGCAGTATTTT. Translated, it gives CASSLLAGGGGTDTQYF.

This sequence joins TRBV6-6 and TRBJ1-1; no firm D call. This CDR3 has 12 amino acids. The V and J ends lost 5 bases and 10 bases respectively, with 14 bases between them. Germline CDR1 is MNHNY and CDR2 is SVGAGI (reference sequence). Written as DNA, the CDR3 is TGTGCCAGCAGTCCTGACGTCTCAGGAGCTTTCTTT. This sequence encodes CASSPDVSGAFF.

The rearrangement links TRBV6-6 to TRBJ2-7; no clear D gene. CDR3 size: 14 residues. The germline V gene encodes CDR1 MNHNY and CDR2 SVGAGI (reference sequence). V was trimmed by 7 bases and J by 0 bases, leaving 13 bases between them. In DNA, the CDR3 is TGTGCCAGCACCCACCAACGGGTCTCCTACGAGCAGTACTTC. Amino acid sequence: CASTHQRVSYEQYF.

This rearrangement joins TRBV19 to TRBJ2-5; the D gene is possibly TRBD2 (7 bases). The CDR3 loop spans 14 amino acids. Germline V gene sequence: CDR1 LNHDA, CDR2 SQIVND (reference sequence). V lost 4 bases and J 4 bases, leaving 13 bases between the germline ends. Written as DNA, the CDR3 is TGTGCCAGTAGTAATGGGGGGGGCGCAGAGACCCAGTACTTC. Translated: CASSNGGGAETQYF.

The rearrangement joins TRBV18 to TRBJ2-2; D unclear. The CDR3 runs 17 residues. The germline V gene encodes CDR1 KGHSH and CDR2 LQKENI. V was cut by 1 base and J by 0 bases, with 12 bases left in between. The DNA of the CDR3 is TGTGCCAGCTCACCACGAGAGCGAGGTTCGAACACCGGGGAGCTGTTTTTT. This gives the protein CASSPRERGSNTGELFF.

J is TRBJ1-2 and V is TRBV7-8, with TRBD1 as a possible D gene (6 bases). This CDR3 has 12 residues. V dropped 8 bases and J dropped 8 bases, with 15 bases sitting between them. Germline assignment: CDR1 SGHVS and CDR2 FQNEAQ. The CDR3 DNA reads as TGTGCCAGCGCTAGGGCAGGGGCCGGCTACACCTTC. Translation: CASARAGAGYTF.

V gene TRBV4-1 combines with J gene TRBJ1-4; D not certain. The CDR3 spans 13 residues. The germline CDR1 and CDR2 sequences are MGHRA and YSYEKL. The V and J ends lost 4 bases and 7 bases respectively, with 10 bases between them. This chain's CDR3 is CASSLIMVEKLFF. The CDR3 bases are TGCGCCAGCAGCCTAATCATGGTTGAAAAACTGTTTTTT.

The genes are TRBV7-8 and TRBJ2-7; D not resolved. V lost 1 base, J lost 2 bases, and 6 bases lay in between. The CDR3 contains 13 residues. Germline V gene data show CDR1 as SGHVS and CDR2 as FQNEAQ. CDR3 coding DNA: TGTGCCAGCAGCTTAGGCCCCCCCTACGAGCAGTACTTC. Protein: CASSLGPPYEQYF.

The chain recombines TRBV19 with TRBJ2-1; perhaps TRBD2 as D (5 bases). The CDR3 totals 16 residues. Germline V CDR1 and CDR2: LNHDA, SQIVND (reference sequence). Trimming took 3 bases from V and 0 from J, leaving 12 bases between them. CDR3 protein: CASSIDSGSSYNEQFF. The CDR3 DNA reads TGTGCCAGTAGTATTGATTCGGGGAGCTCCTACAATGAGCAGTTCTTC.

This clone has only one observation. The V and J genes are TRBV18 and TRBJ1-4; D remains unclear. This CDR3 contains 16 residues. Looked up from germline, CDR1 is KGHSH and CDR2 is LQKENI. Trimming shortened V by 2 bases and J by 8 bases, and 18 bases separated the two germline ends. The CDR3, as DNA: TGTGCCAGCTCACCAGAACGGACGTCGATTGCGGAAAAACTGTTTTTT. This translates into CASSPERTSIAEKLFF. Full variable domain (outside the CDR3, taken from reference TRBV18 and TRBJ1-4): NAGVMQNPRHLVRRRGQEARLRCSPMKGHSHVYWYRQLPEEGLKFMVYLQKENIIDESGMPKERFSAEFPKEGPSILRIQQVVRGDSAAYFCASSPERTSIAEKLFFGSGTQLSVL.

This clone was observed a single time. The genes are TRBV7-2 and TRBJ2-7; 12 positions agree with TRBD2. Losses at the gene ends were 3 bases for V and 6 bases for J; bases not matched to a gene: 6. Germline V lookup: CDR1 SGHTA, CDR2 FQGNSA. CDR3 length: 15 amino acids. For the CDR3, the DNA is TGTGCCAGCAGCTTCGGACTAGCGGGATTACTCGAGCAGTACTTC. Protein sequence: CASSFGLAGLLEQYF. Full variable domain (remainder filled in from reference TRBV7-2 and TRBJ2-7): GAGVSQSPSNKVTEKGKDVELRCDPISGHTALYWYRQSLGQGLEFLIYFQGNSAPDKSGLPSDRFSAERTGGSVSTLTIQRTQQEDSAVYLCASSFGLAGLLEQYFGPGTRLTVT.